This T cell receptor beta chain is from a study of blood T cell repertoires in COVID-19. At the level of the study: The samples span acute and convalescent COVID-19 from the United States, Italy and Spain.

The V gene's germline CDR1 is MGHRA and CDR2 YSYEKL. The germline V and J ends were trimmed by 1 base and 5 bases, with 9 bases remaining between them. The CDR3 runs to 13 residues. Assay: immunoSEQ multiplex PCR; the TCRdb copy retains only in-frame clones and omits some. Of 40,000 to 65,000 clones detected, around 80% appear once; the ten largest clones hold 13% to 15%. Sequenced sample: peripheral blood. V gene TRBV4-1 combines with J gene TRBJ2-7, with D uncertain. The origin of this receptor is a human donor in a cohort sampled during active COVID-19. CDR3 in DNA: TGCGCCAGCAGCCAAGTCACAGCTCACGAGCAGTACTTC. This encodes CASSQVTAHEQYF.